This T cell receptor beta chain was sequenced for a study of shared clonotypes between healthy human individuals. The study's findings and limits: Shared clonotypes: about 5.3% naive CD4, roughly 3.8% naive CD8, 2.3% memory CD4, 0.4% to 0.5% memory CD8.

The CDR3 extends over 15 amino acids. The germline V and J ends were trimmed by 7 bases and 4 bases, with 18 bases remaining between them. Germline-derived CDR1 and CDR2 are SNHLY and FYNNEI. Worth noting for this clone: No antigen is known for it.

Several immunoSEQ 96-well plates shared each subset's DNA, each plate a replicate. As processed by the authors: ImmunoSEQ supplied junction-only sequences lacking quality scores, so filtering was different. TCRdb's copy holds only in-frame clones and misses some; the assay was immunoSEQ multiplex PCR. Clone size and the V and J calls come from that table; the DNA yielded D and trimming. This sample has over 2 million clones, with about 95% found just once. V gene TRBV2 combines with J gene TRBJ2-3, with unresolved D. This TCR was sampled from a man aged 18-30 years in good health. Sequenced: naive CD4+ T cells sorted from blood. Subset described: CD45RA+ positively selected. CDR3 in amino acids: CASNPEMISPDTQYF. DNA of the CDR3: TGTGCCAGCAACCCGGAGATGATTTCCCCAGATACGCAGTATTTT.